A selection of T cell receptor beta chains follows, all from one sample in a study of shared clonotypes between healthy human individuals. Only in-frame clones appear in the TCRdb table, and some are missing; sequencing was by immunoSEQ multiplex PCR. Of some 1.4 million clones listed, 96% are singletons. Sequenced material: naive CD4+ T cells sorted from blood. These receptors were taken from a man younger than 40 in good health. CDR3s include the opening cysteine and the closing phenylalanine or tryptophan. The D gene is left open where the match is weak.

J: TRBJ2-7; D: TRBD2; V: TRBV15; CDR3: CATSSLAGPYEQYF
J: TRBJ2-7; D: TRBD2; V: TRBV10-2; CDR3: CASSLTSGSGHEQYF
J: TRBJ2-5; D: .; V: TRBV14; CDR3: CASSQARGETQYF
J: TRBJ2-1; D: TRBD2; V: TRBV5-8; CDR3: CASSLAGLAGAYNEQFF
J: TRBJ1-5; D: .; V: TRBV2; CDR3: CASSYTWLDQPQHF
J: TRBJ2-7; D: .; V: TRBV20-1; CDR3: CSARDYEQYF
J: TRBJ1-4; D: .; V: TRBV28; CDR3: CASRAVNEKLFF
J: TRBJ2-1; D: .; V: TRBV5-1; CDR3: CASSPGSSGVAQFF
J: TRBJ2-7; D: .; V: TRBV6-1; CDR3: CASSDGPTYEQYF
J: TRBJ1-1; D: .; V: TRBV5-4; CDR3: CASSLQTEAFF
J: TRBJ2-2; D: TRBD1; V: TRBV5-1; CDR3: CASSAGQVITGELFF
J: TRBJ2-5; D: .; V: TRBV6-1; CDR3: CASSTGTPQETQYF
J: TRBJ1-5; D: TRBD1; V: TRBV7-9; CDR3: CASSLGSRGQHHF
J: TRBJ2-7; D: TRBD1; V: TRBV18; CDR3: CASSRNRGSYEQYF